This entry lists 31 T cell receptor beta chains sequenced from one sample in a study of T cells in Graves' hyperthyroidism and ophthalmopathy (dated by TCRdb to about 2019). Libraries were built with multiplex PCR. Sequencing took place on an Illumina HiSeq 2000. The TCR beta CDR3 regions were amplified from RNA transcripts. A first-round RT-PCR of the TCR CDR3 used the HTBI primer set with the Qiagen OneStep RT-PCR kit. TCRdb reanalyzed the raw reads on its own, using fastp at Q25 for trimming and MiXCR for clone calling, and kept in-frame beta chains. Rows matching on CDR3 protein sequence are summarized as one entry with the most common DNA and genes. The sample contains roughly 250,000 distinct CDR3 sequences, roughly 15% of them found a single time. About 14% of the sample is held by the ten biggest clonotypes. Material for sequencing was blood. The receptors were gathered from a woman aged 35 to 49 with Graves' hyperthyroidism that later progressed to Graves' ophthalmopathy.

The CDR3 bases are TGTGCCAGCAACCTTGGACTCGTCACAGATACGCAGTATTTT. Amino acid sequence: CASNLGLVTDTQYF. The chain has TRBV9 and TRBJ2-3; possibly TRBD2 for D (5 bases). V lost 6 bases and J 2 bases, leaving 13 bases between the germline ends. Germline-derived CDR1 and CDR2 are SGDLS and YYNGEE. The CDR3 runs 14 residues.

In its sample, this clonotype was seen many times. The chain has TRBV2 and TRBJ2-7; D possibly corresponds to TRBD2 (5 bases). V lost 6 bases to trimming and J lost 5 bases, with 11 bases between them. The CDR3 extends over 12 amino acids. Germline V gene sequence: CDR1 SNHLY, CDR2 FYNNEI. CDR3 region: CASSLGSNEQYF. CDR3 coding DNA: TGTGCCAGCAGCCTGGGGAGTAACGAGCAGTACTTC.

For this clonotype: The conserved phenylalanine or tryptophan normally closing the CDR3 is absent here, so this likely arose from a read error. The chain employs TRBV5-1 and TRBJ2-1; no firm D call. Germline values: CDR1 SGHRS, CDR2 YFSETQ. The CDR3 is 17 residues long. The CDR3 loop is CASSLVAAFSPNNEQFS. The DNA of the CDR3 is TGTGCCAGCAGCTTAGTGGCAGCGTTTTCCCCTAACAATGAGCAGTTCTCC.

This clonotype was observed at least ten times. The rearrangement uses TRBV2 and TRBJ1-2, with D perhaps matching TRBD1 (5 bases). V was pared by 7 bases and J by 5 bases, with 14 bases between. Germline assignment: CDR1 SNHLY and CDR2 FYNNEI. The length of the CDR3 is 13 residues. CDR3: CASKRGGSYGYTF. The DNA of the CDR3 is TGTGCCAGCAAAAGGGGAGGGTCGTATGGCTACACCTTC.

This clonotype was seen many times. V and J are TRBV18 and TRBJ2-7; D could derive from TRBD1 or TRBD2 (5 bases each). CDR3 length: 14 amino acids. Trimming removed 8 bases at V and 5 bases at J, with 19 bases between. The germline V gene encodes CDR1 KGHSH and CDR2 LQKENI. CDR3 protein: CASQEGPDDHEQYF. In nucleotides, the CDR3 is TGTGCCAGCCAAGAGGGGCCAGACGACCACGAGCAGTACTTC.

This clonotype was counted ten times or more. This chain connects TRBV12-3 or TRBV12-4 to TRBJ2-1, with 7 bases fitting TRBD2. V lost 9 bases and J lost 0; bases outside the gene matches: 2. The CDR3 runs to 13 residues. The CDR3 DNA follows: TGTGCCAGTAAGCGGGACTCCTACAATGAGCAGTTCTTC. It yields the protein CASKRDSYNEQFF.

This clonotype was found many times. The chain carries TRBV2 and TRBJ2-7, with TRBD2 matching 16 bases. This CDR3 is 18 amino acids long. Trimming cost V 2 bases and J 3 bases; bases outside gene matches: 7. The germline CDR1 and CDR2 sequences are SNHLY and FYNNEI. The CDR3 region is CASSEPGLAGGPNYEQYF. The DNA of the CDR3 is TGTGCCAGCAGTGAACCGGGACTAGCGGGAGGGCCTAACTACGAGCAGTACTTC.

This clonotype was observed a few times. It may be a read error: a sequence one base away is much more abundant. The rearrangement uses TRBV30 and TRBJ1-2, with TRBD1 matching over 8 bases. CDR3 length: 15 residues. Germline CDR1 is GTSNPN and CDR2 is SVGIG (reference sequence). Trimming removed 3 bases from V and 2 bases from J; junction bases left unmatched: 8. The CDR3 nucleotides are TGTGCCTGGAGGGAACCCGGGACAGGCAACTATGGCTACACCTTC. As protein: CAWREPGTGNYGYTF.

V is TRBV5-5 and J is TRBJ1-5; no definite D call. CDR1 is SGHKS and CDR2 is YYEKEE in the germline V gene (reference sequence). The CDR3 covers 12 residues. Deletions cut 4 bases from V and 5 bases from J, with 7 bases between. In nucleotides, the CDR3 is TGTGCCAGCAGCCGCGACTATCAGCCCCAGCATTTT. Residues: CASSRDYQPQHF.

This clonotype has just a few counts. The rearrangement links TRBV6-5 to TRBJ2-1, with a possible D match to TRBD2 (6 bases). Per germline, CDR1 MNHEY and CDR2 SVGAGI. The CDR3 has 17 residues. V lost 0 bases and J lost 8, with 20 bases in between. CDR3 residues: CASSYSESLASADEQFF. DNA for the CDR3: TGTGCCAGCAGTTACTCGGAATCTTTGGCTAGCGCCGATGAGCAGTTCTTC.

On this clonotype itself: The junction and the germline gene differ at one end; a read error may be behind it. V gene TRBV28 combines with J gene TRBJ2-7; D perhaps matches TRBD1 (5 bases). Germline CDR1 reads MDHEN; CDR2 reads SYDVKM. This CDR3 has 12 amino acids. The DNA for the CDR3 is TGTGCCGGCAGTTTAGGACACTACGAGCAGTACTTC. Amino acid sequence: CAGSLGHYEQYF.

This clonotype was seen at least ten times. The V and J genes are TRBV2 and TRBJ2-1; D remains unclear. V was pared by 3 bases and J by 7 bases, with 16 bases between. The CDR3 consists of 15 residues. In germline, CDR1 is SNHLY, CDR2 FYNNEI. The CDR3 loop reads CASSEYSPMGNEQFF. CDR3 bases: TGTGCCAGCAGTGAGTACTCCCCGATGGGTAATGAGCAGTTCTTC.

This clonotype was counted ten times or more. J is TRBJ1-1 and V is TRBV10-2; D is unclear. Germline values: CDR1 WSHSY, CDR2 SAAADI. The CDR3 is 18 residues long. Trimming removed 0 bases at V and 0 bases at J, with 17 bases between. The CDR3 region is CASSESIMGNWLNTEAFF. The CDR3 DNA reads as TGCGCCAGCAGTGAGTCTATAATGGGGAATTGGTTGAACACTGAAGCTTTCTTT.

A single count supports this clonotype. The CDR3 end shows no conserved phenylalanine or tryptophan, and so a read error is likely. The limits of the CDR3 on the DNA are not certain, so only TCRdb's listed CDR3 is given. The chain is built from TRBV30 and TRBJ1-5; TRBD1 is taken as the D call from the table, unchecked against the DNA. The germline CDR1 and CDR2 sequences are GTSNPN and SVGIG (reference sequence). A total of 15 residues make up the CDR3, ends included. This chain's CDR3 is CAWSVPGIGYQPRHV.

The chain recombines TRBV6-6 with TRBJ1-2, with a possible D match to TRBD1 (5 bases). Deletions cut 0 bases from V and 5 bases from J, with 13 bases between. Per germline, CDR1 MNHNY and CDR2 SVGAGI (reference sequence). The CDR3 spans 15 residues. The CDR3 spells CASSYSNSGTYGYTF. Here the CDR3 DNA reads TGTGCCAGCAGTTACTCGAATTCCGGGACTTATGGCTACACCTTC.

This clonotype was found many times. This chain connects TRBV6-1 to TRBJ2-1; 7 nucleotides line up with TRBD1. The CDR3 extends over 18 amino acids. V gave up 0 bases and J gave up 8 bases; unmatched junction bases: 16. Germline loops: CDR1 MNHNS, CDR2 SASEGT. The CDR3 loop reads CASSEATGDSSAWDEQFF. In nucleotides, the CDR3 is TGTGCCAGCAGTGAAGCCACCGGGGACAGCTCCGCGTGGGATGAGCAGTTCTTC.

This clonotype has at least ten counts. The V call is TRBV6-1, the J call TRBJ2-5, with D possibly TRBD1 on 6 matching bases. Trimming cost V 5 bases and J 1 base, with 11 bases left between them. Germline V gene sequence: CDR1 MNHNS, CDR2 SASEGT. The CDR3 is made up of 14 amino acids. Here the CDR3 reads CASSPADSQETQYF. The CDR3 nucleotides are TGTGCCAGCAGTCCTGCGGACAGCCAAGAGACCCAGTACTTC.

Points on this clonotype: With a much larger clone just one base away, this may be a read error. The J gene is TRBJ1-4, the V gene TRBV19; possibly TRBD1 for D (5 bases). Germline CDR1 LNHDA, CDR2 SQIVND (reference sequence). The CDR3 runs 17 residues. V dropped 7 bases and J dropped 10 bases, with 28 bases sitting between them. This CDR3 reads CASTKSKSGQSYGKLFF. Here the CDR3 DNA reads TGTGCCAGTACTAAATCCAAATCGGGGCAGAGTTATGGAAAACTGTTTTTT. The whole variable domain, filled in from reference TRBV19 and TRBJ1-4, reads DGGITQSPKYLFRKEGQNVTLSCEQNLNHDAMYWYRQDPGQGLRLIYYSQIVNDFQKGDIAEGYSVSREKKESFPLTVTSAQKNPTAFYLCASTKSKSGQSYGKLFFGSGTQLSVL.

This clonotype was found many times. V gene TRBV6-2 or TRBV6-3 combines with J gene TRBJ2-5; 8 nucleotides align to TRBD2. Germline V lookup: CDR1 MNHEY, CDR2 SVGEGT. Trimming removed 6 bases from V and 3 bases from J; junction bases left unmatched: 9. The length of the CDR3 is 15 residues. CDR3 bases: TGTGCCAGCAGCTATAAGACTAGCGAAAAAGAGACCCAGTACTTC. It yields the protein CASSYKTSEKETQYF.

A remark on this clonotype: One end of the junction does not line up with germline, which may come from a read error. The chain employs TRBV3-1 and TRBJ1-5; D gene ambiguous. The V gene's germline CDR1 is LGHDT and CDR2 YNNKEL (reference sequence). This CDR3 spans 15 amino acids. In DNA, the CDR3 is TGTGCCAGCATCCAAGGCGATGATAGCAATCAGCCCCAGCATTTT. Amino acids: CASIQGDDSNQPQHF.

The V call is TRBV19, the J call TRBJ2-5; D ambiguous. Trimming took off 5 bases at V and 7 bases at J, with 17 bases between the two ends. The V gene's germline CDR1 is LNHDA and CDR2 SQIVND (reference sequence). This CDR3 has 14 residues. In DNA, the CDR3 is TGTGCCAGTAGTTCATCCGACGGAAGAGTGACCCAGTACTTC. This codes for CASSSSDGRVTQYF.

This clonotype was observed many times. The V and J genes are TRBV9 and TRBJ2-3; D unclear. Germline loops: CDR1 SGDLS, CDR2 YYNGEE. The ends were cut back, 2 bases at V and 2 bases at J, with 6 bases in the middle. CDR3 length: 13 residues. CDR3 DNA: TGTGCCAGCAGCGTCTCCGTCACAGATACGCAGTATTTT. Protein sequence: CASSVSVTDTQYF. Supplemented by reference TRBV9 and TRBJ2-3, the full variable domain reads DSGVTQTPKHLITATGQRVTLRCSPRSGDLSVYWYQQSLDQGLQFLIQYYNGEERAKGNILERFSAQQFPDLHSELNLSSLELGDSALYFCASSVSVTDTQYFGPGTRLTVL.

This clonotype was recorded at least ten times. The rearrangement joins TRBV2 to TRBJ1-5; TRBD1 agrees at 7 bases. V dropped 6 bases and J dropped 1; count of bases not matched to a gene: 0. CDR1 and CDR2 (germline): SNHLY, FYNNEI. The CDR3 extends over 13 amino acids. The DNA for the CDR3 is TGTGCCAGCAGGGACAGGAGCAATCAGCCCCAGCATTTT. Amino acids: CASRDRSNQPQHF.

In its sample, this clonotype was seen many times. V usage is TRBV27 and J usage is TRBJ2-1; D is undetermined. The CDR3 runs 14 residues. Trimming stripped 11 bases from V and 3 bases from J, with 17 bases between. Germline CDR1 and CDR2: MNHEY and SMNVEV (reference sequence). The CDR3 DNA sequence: TGTGCCGCCGTGGGCCAAGCCTACTACAATGAGCAGTTCTTC. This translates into CAAVGQAYYNEQFF.

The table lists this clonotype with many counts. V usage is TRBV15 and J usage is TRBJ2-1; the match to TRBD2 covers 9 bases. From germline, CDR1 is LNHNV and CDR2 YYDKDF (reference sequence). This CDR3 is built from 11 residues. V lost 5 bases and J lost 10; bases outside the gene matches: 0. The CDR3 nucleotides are TGTGCCACCAGCGCGGGGGGGGAGCAGTTCTTC. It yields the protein CATSAGGEQFF.

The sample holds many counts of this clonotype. CDR3 sequence (DNA): TGTGCCAGCAGTTTGGGGCCAGTCAACGGGTACTTC. It translates to CASSLGPVNGYF. The chain carries TRBV12-3 or TRBV12-4 and TRBJ2-5, with D tentatively TRBD1 (5 bases). This CDR3 region has 12 residues. Trimming left V 3 bases short and J 13 bases short, with 15 bases between.

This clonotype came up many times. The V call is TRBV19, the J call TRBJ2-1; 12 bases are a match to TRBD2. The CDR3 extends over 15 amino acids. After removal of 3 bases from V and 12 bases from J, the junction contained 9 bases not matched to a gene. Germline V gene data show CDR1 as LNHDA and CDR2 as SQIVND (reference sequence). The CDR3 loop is CASSMSSGRALVQFF. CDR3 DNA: TGTGCCAGTAGTATGTCTAGCGGGAGGGCCTTGGTGCAGTTCTTC.

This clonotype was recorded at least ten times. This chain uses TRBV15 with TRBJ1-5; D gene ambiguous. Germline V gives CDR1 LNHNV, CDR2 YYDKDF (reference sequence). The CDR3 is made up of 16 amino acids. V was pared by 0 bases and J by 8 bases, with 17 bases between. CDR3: CATSRDLEGNWKPQHF. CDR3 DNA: TGTGCCACCAGCAGAGATTTAGAGGGCAATTGGAAGCCCCAGCATTTT. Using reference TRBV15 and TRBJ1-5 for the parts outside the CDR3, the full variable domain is DAMVIQNPRYQVTQFGKPVTLSCSQTLNHNVMYWYQQKSSQAPKLLFHYYDKDFNNEADTPDNFQSRRPNTSFCFLDIRSPGLGDTAMYLCATSRDLEGNWKPQHFGDGTRLSIL.

The CDR3 sequence is CASSQDLWGRYGYTF. In DNA form, the CDR3 reads TGTGCCAGCAGCCAAGACCTTTGGGGTCGCTATGGCTACACCTTC. The gene calls are TRBV14 and TRBJ1-2; D ambiguous. CDR1 SGHDN and CDR2 FVKESK come from the germline V gene. The V and J ends lost 0 bases and 4 bases respectively, with 12 bases between them. This CDR3 is 15 amino acids long.

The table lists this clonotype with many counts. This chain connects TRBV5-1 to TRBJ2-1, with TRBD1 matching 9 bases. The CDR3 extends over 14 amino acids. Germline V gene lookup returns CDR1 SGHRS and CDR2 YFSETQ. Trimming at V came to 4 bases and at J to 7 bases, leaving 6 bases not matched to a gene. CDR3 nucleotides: TGCGCCAGCAGCCCTACAGGACAGGGGAATGAGCAGTTCTTC. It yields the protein CASSPTGQGNEQFF. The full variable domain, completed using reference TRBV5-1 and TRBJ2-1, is KAGVTQTPRYLIKTRGQQVTLSCSPISGHRSVSWYQQTPGQGLQFLFEYFSETQRNKGNFPGRFSGRQFSNSRSEMNVSTLELGDSALYLCASSPTGQGNEQFFGPGTRLTVL.

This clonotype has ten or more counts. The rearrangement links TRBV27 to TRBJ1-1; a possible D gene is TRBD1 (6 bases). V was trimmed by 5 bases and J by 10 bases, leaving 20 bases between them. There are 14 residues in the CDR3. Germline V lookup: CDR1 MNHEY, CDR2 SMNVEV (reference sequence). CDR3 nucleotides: TGTGCCAGCAGTCCCAGGGGAGGTGGTACGAGAGCTTTCTTT. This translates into CASSPRGGGTRAFF.